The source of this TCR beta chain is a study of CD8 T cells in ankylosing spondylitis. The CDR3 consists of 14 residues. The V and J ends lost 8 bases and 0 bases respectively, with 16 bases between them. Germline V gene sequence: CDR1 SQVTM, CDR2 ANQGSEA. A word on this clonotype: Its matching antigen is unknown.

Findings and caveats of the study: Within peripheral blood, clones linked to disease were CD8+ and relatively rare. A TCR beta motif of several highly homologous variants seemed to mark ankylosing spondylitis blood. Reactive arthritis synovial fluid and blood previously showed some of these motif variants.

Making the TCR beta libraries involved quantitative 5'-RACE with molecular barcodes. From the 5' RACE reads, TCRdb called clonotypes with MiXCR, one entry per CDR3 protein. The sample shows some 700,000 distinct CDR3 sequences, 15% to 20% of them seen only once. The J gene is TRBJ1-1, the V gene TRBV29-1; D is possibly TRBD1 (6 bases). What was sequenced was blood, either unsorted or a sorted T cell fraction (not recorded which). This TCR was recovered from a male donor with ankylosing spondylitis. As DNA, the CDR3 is TGCAGCCTCCTTAATACAGGGTTGAACACTGAAGCTTTCTTT. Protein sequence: CSLLNTGLNTEAFF.